This TCR beta chain originates from a study of shared clonotypes between healthy human individuals. On the study more broadly: With ages of 18 to 49, the donors were a couple of women and a few men.

The trim removed 1 base at V and 7 bases at J, leaving 10 bases unmatched. Germline loops: CDR1 MNHEY, CDR2 SMNVEV (reference sequence). The CDR3 sequence is 17 residues long. How the authors handled the data: ImmunoSEQ output held junction-only sequences without quality scores, so filtering differed. Repertoires were generated with immunoSEQ multiplex PCR, while TCRdb's copy carries only in-frame clones and drops some. V, J and clone size are those of that table, while D and trimming were read from the DNA. The sample holds some 2.3 million clones, approximately 95% seen once. Whole-study results and caveats: Roughly 5.3% of naive CD4 clonotypes were common to a few donors. A generally larger estimated richness was seen in naive subsets than in memory subsets.

A remark on this clone: Its specificity is not known.

J is TRBJ2-2 and V is TRBV27, with 9 bases identical to TRBD2. The specimen was naive CD4+ T cells from PBMCs. The subset here: CD45RA+ positively selected. The TCR was taken from a man aged 18 to 35 in good health. Some clones in this sample may be carry-over from other donors' samples. CDR3: CASSLYGGRASNGELFF. CDR3 in DNA: TGTGCCAGCAGTTTATACGGCGGGAGGGCTTCGAACGGGGAGCTGTTTTTT.